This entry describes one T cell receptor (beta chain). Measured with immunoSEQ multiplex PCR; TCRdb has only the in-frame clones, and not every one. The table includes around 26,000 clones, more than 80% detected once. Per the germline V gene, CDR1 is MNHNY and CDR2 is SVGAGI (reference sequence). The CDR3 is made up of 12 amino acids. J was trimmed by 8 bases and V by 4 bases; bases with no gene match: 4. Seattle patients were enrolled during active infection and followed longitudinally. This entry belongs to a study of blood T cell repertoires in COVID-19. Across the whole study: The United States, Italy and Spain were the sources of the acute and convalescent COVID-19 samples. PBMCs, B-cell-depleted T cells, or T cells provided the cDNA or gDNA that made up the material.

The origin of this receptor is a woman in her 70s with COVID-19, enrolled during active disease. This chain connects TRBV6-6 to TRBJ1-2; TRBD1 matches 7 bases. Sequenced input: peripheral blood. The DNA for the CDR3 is TGTGCCAGCAGTTTTCAGGGGGAAGGCTACACCTTC. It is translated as CASSFQGEGYTF.